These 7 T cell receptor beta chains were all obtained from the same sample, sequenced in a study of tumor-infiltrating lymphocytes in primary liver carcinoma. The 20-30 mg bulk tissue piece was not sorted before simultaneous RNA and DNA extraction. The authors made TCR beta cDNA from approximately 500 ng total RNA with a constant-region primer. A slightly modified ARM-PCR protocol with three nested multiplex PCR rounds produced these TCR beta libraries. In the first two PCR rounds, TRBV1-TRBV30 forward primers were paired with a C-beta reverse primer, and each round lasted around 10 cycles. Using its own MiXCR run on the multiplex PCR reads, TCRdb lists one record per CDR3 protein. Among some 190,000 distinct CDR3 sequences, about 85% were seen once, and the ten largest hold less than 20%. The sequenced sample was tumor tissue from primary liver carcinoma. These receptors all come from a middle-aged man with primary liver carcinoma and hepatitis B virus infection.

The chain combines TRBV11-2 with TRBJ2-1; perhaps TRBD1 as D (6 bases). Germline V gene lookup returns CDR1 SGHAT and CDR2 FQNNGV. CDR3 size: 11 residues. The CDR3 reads CVTSLDRRQFF. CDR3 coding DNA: TGTGTCACCAGCTTAGACAGGAGGCAGTTCTTC. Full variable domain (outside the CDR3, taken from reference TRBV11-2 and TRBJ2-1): EAGVAQSPRYKIIEKRQSVAFWCNPISGHATLYWYQQILGQGPKLLIQFQNNGVVDDSQLPKDRFSAERLKGVDSTLKIQPAKLEDSAVYLCVTSLDRRQFFGPGTRLTVL.

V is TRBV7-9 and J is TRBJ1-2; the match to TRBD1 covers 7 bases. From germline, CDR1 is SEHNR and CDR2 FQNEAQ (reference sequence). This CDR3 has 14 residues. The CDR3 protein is CVNRWDSGFHGYTF. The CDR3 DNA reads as TGTGTTAACAGATGGGACAGCGGGTTTCATGGCTACACCTTC.

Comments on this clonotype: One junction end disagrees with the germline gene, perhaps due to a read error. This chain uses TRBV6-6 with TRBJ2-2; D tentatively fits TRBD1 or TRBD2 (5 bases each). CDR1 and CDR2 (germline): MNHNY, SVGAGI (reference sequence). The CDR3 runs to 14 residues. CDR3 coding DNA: TGTGCCATCTCCATCGCCAGAGGGACCGGGGAGATGTTTTTT. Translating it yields CAISIARGTGEMFF.

The CDR3 nucleotides read TGTGCCAGCAGTTGGGACGGTGGGTTTCATGGCTACACCTTC. This translates into CASSWDGGFHGYTF. V usage is TRBV7-9 and J usage is TRBJ1-2, with D tentatively TRBD1 (5 bases). V shed 6 bases and J shed 6 bases, with 17 bases lying between them. CDR3 length: 14 amino acids. Germline values: CDR1 SEHNR, CDR2 FQNEAQ (reference sequence).

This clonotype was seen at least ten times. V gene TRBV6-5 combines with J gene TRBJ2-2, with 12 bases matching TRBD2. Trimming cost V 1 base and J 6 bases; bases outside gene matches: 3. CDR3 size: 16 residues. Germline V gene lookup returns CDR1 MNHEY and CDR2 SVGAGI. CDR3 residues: CASSYLTSGRPGELFF. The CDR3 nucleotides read TGTGCCAGCAGTTACTTGACTAGCGGGAGACCCGGGGAGCTGTTTTTT.

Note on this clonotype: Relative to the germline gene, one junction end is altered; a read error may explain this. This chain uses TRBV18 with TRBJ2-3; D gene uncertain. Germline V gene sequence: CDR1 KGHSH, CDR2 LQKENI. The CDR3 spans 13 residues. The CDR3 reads CASSVARTHTQYF. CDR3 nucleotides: TGTGCCAGCTCCGTCGCCCGCACACATACGCAGTATTTT.

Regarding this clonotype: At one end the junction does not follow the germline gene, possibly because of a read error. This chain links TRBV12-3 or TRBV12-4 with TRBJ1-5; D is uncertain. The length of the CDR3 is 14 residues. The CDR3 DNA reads TGTGCCAGTAACCGGTTTGGAGGAAATCAGCCCCAGCTTTTT. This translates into CASNRFGGNQPQLF.